This T cell receptor (beta chain) originates from a study of PD-1 blockade in classical Hodgkin lymphoma (TCRdb year 2020). Notes on the research overall: Nivolumab dosing was 3 mg/kg intravenously every 2 weeks, continuing until either disease progression or unacceptable toxicity. The study used CyTOF and TCR beta sequencing to define a peripheral blood immune signature of response to PD-1 blockade in classical Hodgkin lymphoma.

Its CDR3 holds 13 amino acids, cysteine through phenylalanine. The retained sequence is limited to the CDR3, 39 bases, with the frame set at the first base. The germline ends are 13 bases apart after V is trimmed by 3 bases and J by 7 bases. Taken from the germline V gene, the CDR1 and CDR2 loops are SGHTA and FQGNSA. Genomic DNA was isolated using the Qiagen DNeasy kit from unsorted PBMCs as well as from negatively selected CD4+ and CD8+ fractions. Using primers that anneal to V and J segments, immunoSEQ multiplex PCR amplified the TCR beta CDR3 regions. A synthetic immune receptor repertoire was used to minimize amplification bias, and any residual bias was removed computationally once sequencing was done. Per the original workflow: Custom Python scripts were used to quantify repertoire diversity as the Shannon entropy index. Unsorted, CD4+ and CD8+ repertoires were analyzed separately, except in combined analyses where CD4+ and CD8+ sequences were merged in silico. Clonal expansion was defined as a frequency increase of at least 2-fold after treatment compared with C1D1, and clones undetected at baseline were assigned a pseudocount of 0.5. Singleton clones were defined as clones with 0 or 1 copy at C1D1, and non-singleton clones were defined as clones with 2 or more copies. Clones expanded in unsorted samples were annotated as CD4+, CD8+ or unknown by matching protein sequences in sorted samples from the same patient. Wilcoxon tests on paired samples were used to test diversity changes from C1D1 to C4D1. The table was pulled from immuneACCESS by TCRdb, which kept in-frame rearrangements only. Such tables lose some clones; where checked, under half of the loss comes from unresolved V genes, and the rest has no known cause. From that table come the V and J calls and clone size; the DNA was used to work out D and trimming. The sample table holds thousands of clones, of which roughly 80% were seen once. The ten largest account for 7% to 8.5% of the sample.

According to the study, the label for this sample's time point signals: cycle 1 day 1 (C1D1), immediately before nivolumab initiation. All trial patients had relapsed after autologous stem cell transplantation, with cohorts A, B and C differing in prior brentuximab vedotin exposure. A Miltenyi CD4+ T cell isolation kit was used for magnetic negative selection to purify CD4+ T cells from thawed PBMCs. The trial cohort was composed of roughly 60 patients with relapsed/refractory classical Hodgkin lymphoma, for whom complete response, partial response or progressive disease was recorded as best overall response. Single-agent nivolumab was administered to trial patients in the multi-cohort phase II CheckMate 205 trial. An independent review committee assessed best overall response by applying the 2007 International Working Group response criteria. PBMCs from the trial were collected at three points: immediately before nivolumab initiation (C1D1), and during therapy at cycle 2 day 1 and cycle 4 day 1. Peripheral blood was collected in 8 mL Vacutainer Cell Preparation Tubes, from which PBMCs were isolated by centrifugation and then cryopreserved. Purified CD4+ and CD8+ fractions were prepared only for cases in which an additional PBMC sample was available. Magnetically labelled cells were removed on LS columns in a quadroMACS separator, and the flow-through was collected as the purified fraction.

Comment on this clone: Its specific antigen is unknown. No base-level quality is on record; no much larger clone is a single base apart.

Overall study outcomes, separate from this receptor: Baseline diversity similar to that of newly diagnosed patients was observed in trial patients achieving complete response, whereas significantly lower diversity was observed in partial responders and progressors. The study was restricted to a single clinical trial cohort, and the causes of repertoire differences, possibly disease activity or prior therapy, were left undefined. Baseline TCR diversity was reported to be lower in newly diagnosed patients than in healthy donors, and even lower in relapsed/refractory patients. By C4D1, a significant rise was seen in CD4+ TCR diversity but not in CD8+ TCR diversity (p=0.0027 vs p=0.16), and the rise was most apparent among complete responders (p=0.02). Patients starting nivolumab less than 1 year after ASCT had lower diversity and were excluded from later analyses to avoid confounding by immune reconstitution.

The sequences come from CD4+ T cells from blood, collected at baseline. This receptor chain uses TRBV7-2 and TRBJ2-7, with TRBD1 tentatively as D gene (6 bases match). The receptor's source is a human donor with classical Hodgkin lymphoma. The CDR3 protein: CASSFLQGEEQYF. The nucleotides read TGTGCCAGCAGCTTCTTACAGGGCGAAGAGCAGTACTTC.